This TCR beta chain was obtained from a study of T cell responses to AZD1222 COVID-19 vaccine. General study results and limits: Compared with day 0, the breadth and depth of the Spike-specific TCR repertoire rose significantly after two doses of AZD1222. Repertoires were sampled only after the peak T cell response. White British donors predominated, females outnumbered males, and clonal diversity was possibly underestimated. Close to half of all spike-specific TCRs reportedly target regions of the variants that are unmutated.

V gave up 5 bases and J gave up 1 base, with 20 bases separating them. Germline V gene data show CDR1 as LGHNA and CDR2 as YSLEER. The CDR3 is made up of 17 amino acids. Sequenced by immunoSEQ multiplex PCR; TCRdb stores in-frame clones only, minus some. The table has roughly 120,000 clones, roughly nine tenths seen once. Details on this clone: The antigen remains undetermined.

The chain joins TRBV4-3 to TRBJ1-1, with TRBD1 as a possible D gene (6 bases). The receptor comes from an adult who received the AZD1222 COVID-19 vaccine. Source: peripheral blood, taken 28 days after the second AZD1222 dose. The chain's CDR3 is CASSKSPGRGRNTEAFF. As DNA, the CDR3 is TGCGCCAGCAGCAAATCCCCTGGGCGGGGGCGGAACACTGAAGCTTTCTTT.